This T cell receptor (beta chain) came from a study of low-dose radiotherapy and immunotherapy resistance in tumors. In the study overall: Cohort 1 patients were irradiated with 0.5 Gy fractions every 2 weeks to 6.5 Gy total.

This clonotype was seen at least ten times. The authors amplified TCRs for 20 PCR cycles with a constant-region primer and a V-primer adapter. MiXCR was run by TCRdb on the reads, yielding one entry per CDR3 protein. The sample shows around 57,000 distinct CDR3 sequences, approximately 31% of them seen only once. Time point noted: after trial treatment. The treatment denotes: LDRT plus nivolumab, ipilimumab, low-dose cyclophosphamide and aspirin (RACIN trial). The V and J ends lost 1 base and 2 bases, in that order; junction bases with no gene match: 6. There are 16 residues in the CDR3. Germline assignment: CDR1 LGHDT and CDR2 YNNKEL (reference sequence).

The sequence was collected from a male donor with rectosigmoid adenocarcinoma. The chain carries TRBV3-1 and TRBJ2-7; 9 bases fit TRBD2. The sample was PBMCs, taken after low-dose radiotherapy plus immunotherapy. The CDR3 here is CASSQAASGTPYEQYF. The CDR3 coding sequence is TGTGCCAGCAGCCAAGCTGCTAGCGGGACGCCCTACGAGCAGTACTTC.